Following are 32 T cell receptor beta chains from one sample sequenced in a study of blood T cell repertoires in COVID-19. Produced via immunoSEQ multiplex PCR; TCRdb's table is partial and in-frame only. The sample consists of 150,000 to 200,000 clones, 70% to 90% of them appearing once. Sequenced: peripheral blood. These receptors originate from a man aged 50 to 60 with active or convalescent COVID-19.

V is TRBV7-9 and J is TRBJ1-2; D is undetermined. The CDR3 is 14 amino acids. Between the trimmed V and J ends, which lost 5 bases and 3 bases, there was a span of 13 bases. CDR1 and CDR2 from the germline V gene are SEHNR and FQNEAQ (reference sequence). This CDR3 reads CASSSLYSHYGYTF. In nucleotides, the CDR3 is TGTGCCAGCAGCAGCTTATATTCTCACTATGGCTACACCTTC. The whole variable domain, remainder taken from reference TRBV7-9 and TRBJ1-2, is DTGVSQNPRHKITKRGQNVTFRCDPISEHNRLYWYRQTLGQGPEFLTYFQNEAQLEKSRLLSDRFSAERPKGSFSTLEIQRTEQGDSAMYLCASSSLYSHYGYTFGSGTRLTVV.

There are a few counts of this clone. The chain couples TRBV28 to TRBJ1-3, with D hard to call. The CDR3 runs 15 residues. Trimming shortened V by 3 bases and J by 4 bases, and 13 bases separated the two germline ends. Germline V lookup: CDR1 MDHEN, CDR2 SYDVKM. CDR3 sequence reads: CASSFAFLTGNTIYF. CDR3 DNA sequence: TGTGCCAGCAGTTTCGCGTTCCTCACGGGAAACACCATATATTTT.

As DNA, the CDR3 is TGTGCCAGCAGCTTGAAGGGAGGGGGAAGCGGCTACACCTTC. It specifies CASSLKGGGSGYTF. The rearrangement links TRBV5-6 to TRBJ1-2; D possibly corresponds to TRBD1 (6 bases). There are 14 residues in the CDR3. Deletions cut 1 base from V and 8 bases from J, with 15 bases between. Germline-derived CDR1 and CDR2 are SGHDT and YYEEEE.

The CDR3 bases are TGTGCCAGCAGTAGTCTAGCGGGGGGGAAGGAGACCCAGTACTTC. This gives the protein CASSSLAGGKETQYF. This chain connects TRBV5-4 to TRBJ2-5, with 12 bases that match TRBD2. Looked up from germline, CDR1 is SGHNT and CDR2 is YYREEE (reference sequence). V dropped 5 bases and J dropped 5; count of bases not matched to a gene: 7. This CDR3 contains 15 residues.

Concerning this clone: This specimen includes other DNA sequences encoding the same CDR3. This chain connects TRBV28 to TRBJ2-1; D is possibly TRBD2 (6 bases). Germline lookup yields CDR1 MDHEN and CDR2 SYDVKM. The CDR3 contains 13 residues. V shed 2 bases and J shed 8 bases, with 10 bases lying between them. In DNA form, the CDR3 reads TGTGCCAGCAGTTTAGGAGGGAGCGATGAGCAGTTCTTC. Translated: CASSLGGSDEQFF.

The V call is TRBV4-1, the J call TRBJ1-1; tentative D call: TRBD1 (5 bases). This CDR3 region has 15 residues. The germline V gene has CDR1 MGHRA and CDR2 YSYEKL. The V end was cut by 5 bases, the J end by 5 bases, with 18 bases between. CDR3 region: CASSAYFIQGTEAFF. Here the CDR3 DNA reads TGCGCCAGCAGCGCATATTTTATTCAGGGAACTGAAGCTTTCTTT.

The rearrangement uses TRBV29-1 and TRBJ2-3; 9 bases agree with TRBD2. The CDR3 is 15 amino acids. Germline CDR1 is SQVTM and CDR2 is ANQGSEA. The junction had 4 bases not matched to a gene; V was cut back by 3 bases and J by 0 bases. CDR3 amino acids: CSVDGLATSTDTQYF. CDR3 bases: TGCAGCGTTGATGGACTAGCGACTAGCACAGATACGCAGTATTTT.

The V gene is TRBV7-3, the J gene TRBJ2-1, with TRBD2 matching over 10 bases. The germline CDR1 and CDR2 sequences are SGHTA and FQGTGA. With V trimmed by 1 base and J by 1 base, 1 base remained unmatched. The CDR3 spans 16 residues. CDR3 sequence reads: CASSLIAGGSYNEQFF. DNA for the CDR3: TGTGCCAGCAGCTTAATAGCGGGGGGTTCCTACAATGAGCAGTTCTTC.

The chain recombines TRBV6-5 with TRBJ2-3; TRBD1 matches at 8 bases. The CDR3 length is 13 residues. Per the germline V gene, CDR1 is MNHEY and CDR2 is SVGAGI. Trimming took 4 bases from V and 13 from J; bases not matched to a gene: 10. The CDR3 nucleotides are TGTGCCAGCAGTTCTGGACAGGGTGGCCTGAAGTATTTT. Protein sequence: CASSSGQGGLKYF.

The chain couples TRBV10-3 to TRBJ1-6, with a tentative D call TRBD1 (6 bases). The germline V gene encodes CDR1 ENHRY and CDR2 SYGVKD. Trimming pared 2 bases from V and 14 bases from J, leaving 19 bases between. CDR3 length: 15 amino acids. The DNA of the CDR3 is TGTGCCATCAGTGAGACACAGGGAACCATCAACACCCTCCACTTT. This codes for CAISETQGTINTLHF.

This clone showed up many times. The genes are TRBV6-5 and TRBJ2-1; TRBD1 aligns across 7 bases. This CDR3 is built from 16 residues. V lost 1 base to trimming and J lost 1 base; unmatched junction nucleotides: 4. Germline CDR1 and CDR2: MNHEY and SVGAGI. This CDR3 is CASSYWDRASYNEQFF. The CDR3 nucleotides read TGTGCCAGCAGTTACTGGGACAGAGCGTCCTACAATGAGCAGTTCTTC.

The genes are TRBV24-1 and TRBJ1-5; 8 bases map to TRBD1. The CDR3 is 15 residues long. With V trimmed by 3 bases and J by 4 bases, 4 bases remained unmatched. Germline CDR1 is KGHDR and CDR2 is SFDVKD. The CDR3 sequence is CATSDPGTGNQPQHF. CDR3 DNA: TGTGCCACCAGTGATCCCGGGACAGGTAATCAGCCCCAGCATTTT.

V is TRBV5-1 and J is TRBJ2-1; 9 bases align to TRBD2. The germline V gene encodes CDR1 SGHRS and CDR2 YFSETQ. The CDR3 consists of 16 residues. Trimming cost V 0 bases and J 5 bases; bases outside gene matches: 6. The CDR3 DNA reads TGCGCCAGCAGCTTGGCCGAGCGGGAGGCAAACAATGAGCAGTTCTTC. Protein product: CASSLAEREANNEQFF.

The V gene is TRBV5-7, the J gene TRBJ1-2; the D is unclear. TRBV5-7 qualifies as an ORF whose function is uncertain. V lost 6 bases and J 2 bases, leaving 17 bases between the germline ends. This CDR3 comprises 15 residues. CDR3 sequence: CASTRGKGENYGYTF. CDR3 in DNA: TGTGCCAGCACCCGGGGTAAGGGTGAAAACTATGGCTACACCTTC.

The V and J genes are TRBV7-9 and TRBJ1-2; D might be TRBD1 (5 bases). Germline V gives CDR1 SEHNR, CDR2 FQNEAQ (reference sequence). The CDR3 loop spans 14 amino acids. DNA for the CDR3: TGTGCGGGGGAGGGAGGACAAAGTAACTATGGCTACACCTTC. As protein: CAGEGGQSNYGYTF. The whole variable domain, remainder taken from reference TRBV7-9 and TRBJ1-2, is DTGVSQNPRHKITKRGQNVTFRCDPISEHNRLYWYRQTLGQGPEFLTYFQNEAQLEKSRLLSDRFSAERPKGSFSTLEIQRTEQGDSAMYLCAGEGGQSNYGYTFGSGTRLTVV.

The rearrangement uses TRBV7-9 and TRBJ2-2; D possibly corresponds to TRBD2 (6 bases). The CDR3 is 15 amino acids. The germline CDR1 and CDR2 sequences are SEHNR and FQNEAQ (reference sequence). V lost 0 bases to trimming and J lost 4 bases, with 9 bases between them. This CDR3 is CASSLAGGVTGELFF. The DNA of the CDR3 is TGTGCCAGCAGCTTAGCGGGAGGAGTCACCGGGGAGCTGTTTTTT. Variable domain in full (rest from reference TRBV7-9 and TRBJ2-2): DTGVSQNPRHKITKRGQNVTFRCDPISEHNRLYWYRQTLGQGPEFLTYFQNEAQLEKSRLLSDRFSAERPKGSFSTLEIQRTEQGDSAMYLCASSLAGGVTGELFFGEGSRLTVL.

J is TRBJ2-1 and V is TRBV2; no clear D gene. The V gene's germline CDR1 is SNHLY and CDR2 FYNNEI. The V end lost 6 bases, the J end lost 5 bases, and 5 bases lay between the germline ends. The CDR3 loop spans 11 amino acids. This CDR3 reads CASSRNNEQFF. In nucleotides, the CDR3 is TGTGCCAGCAGCCGTAACAATGAGCAGTTCTTC.

The J gene is TRBJ2-3, the V gene TRBV7-7; 14 bases map to TRBD2. The length of the CDR3 is 19 residues. Losses at the gene ends were 1 base for V and 1 base for J; bases not matched to a gene: 7. From germline, CDR1 is SSHAT and CDR2 FNYEAQ (reference sequence). The CDR3 spells CASSLGSGTSGGGTDTQYF. Written as DNA, the CDR3 is TGTGCCAGCAGCTTAGGATCAGGGACTAGCGGGGGTGGCACAGATACGCAGTATTTT.

The chain links TRBV2 to TRBJ2-1; 7 bases map to TRBD2. Per the germline V gene, CDR1 is SNHLY and CDR2 is FYNNEI. CDR3 length: 22 amino acids. V was pared by 1 base and J by 0 bases, with 21 bases of the junction left unmatched. CDR3 residues: CASSEGMFWASGNPSSYNEQFF. The CDR3 bases are TGTGCCAGCAGTGAAGGGATGTTTTGGGCTAGCGGCAACCCGAGCTCCTACAATGAGCAGTTCTTC.

The chain carries TRBV9 and TRBJ1-2, with 7 bases identical to TRBD1. After removal of 4 bases from V and 4 bases from J, the junction contained 4 bases not matched to a gene. The CDR3 length is 13 residues. Germline CDR1 and CDR2: SGDLS and YYNGEE. The CDR3 sequence: CASSTTGFYGYTF. The CDR3 nucleotides read TGTGCCAGCAGCACGACAGGGTTCTATGGCTACACCTTC.

The chain uses TRBV19 and TRBJ2-7; 9 bases fit TRBD1. The CDR3 length is 12 residues. J gave up 2 bases and V 9 bases, and 2 bases lay outside the gene matches. The germline CDR1 and CDR2 sequences are LNHDA and SQIVND (reference sequence). CDR3 DNA: TGTGCCAGCGGACAGGGGCCCTACGAGCAGTACTTC. Amino acids: CASGQGPYEQYF.

The chain has TRBV20-1 and TRBJ2-1, with D unclear. The CDR3 runs 10 residues. Germline CDR1 DFQATT, CDR2 SNEGSKA (reference sequence). Between the trimmed V and J ends, which lost 0 bases and 8 bases, there was a span of 2 bases. CDR3 residues: CSARDDEQFF. In DNA form, the CDR3 reads TGCAGTGCTAGAGACGATGAGCAGTTCTTC.

This chain links TRBV14 with TRBJ2-2; no firm D call. Germline V gene data show CDR1 as SGHDN and CDR2 as FVKESK. The CDR3 loop spans 14 amino acids. V was clipped by 4 bases and J by 2 bases, with 8 bases between them. CDR3 region: CASSPRFNTGELFF. The CDR3 nucleotides read TGTGCCAGCAGCCCGAGGTTTAACACCGGGGAGCTGTTTTTT.

The V call is TRBV7-9, the J call TRBJ2-7; 10 positions match TRBD2. This CDR3 region has 17 residues. V lost 1 base, J lost 2 bases, and 8 bases stayed unmatched. Germline CDR1 and CDR2: SEHNR and FQNEAQ (reference sequence). The CDR3 is CASSLGSGTSVTYEQYF. CDR3 sequence (DNA): TGTGCCAGCAGCTTAGGATCCGGGACTAGCGTAACCTACGAGCAGTACTTC.

The chain joins TRBV4-1 to TRBJ1-1; D perhaps matches TRBD1 (6 bases). V was pared by 1 base and J by 5 bases, with 14 bases between. Germline CDR1 and CDR2: MGHRA and YSYEKL. The CDR3 has 15 amino acids. The CDR3 sequence: CASSQGDTMGTEAFF. As DNA, the CDR3 is TGCGCCAGCAGCCAAGGGGACACCATGGGGACTGAAGCTTTCTTT.

The chain joins TRBV7-9 to TRBJ1-2; the D gene is possibly TRBD1 (6 bases). This CDR3 contains 13 residues. Trimming took 8 bases from V and 3 from J, leaving 13 bases between them. Germline values: CDR1 SEHNR, CDR2 FQNEAQ (reference sequence). Here the CDR3 reads CASHRGWDYGYTF. CDR3 bases: TGTGCCAGCCATAGGGGGTGGGACTATGGCTACACCTTC.

The J gene is TRBJ1-2, the V gene TRBV19, with TRBD1 as a possible D gene (6 bases). CDR3 length equals 14 residues. The germline gives CDR1 LNHDA, CDR2 SQIVND (reference sequence). The germline V and J ends were trimmed by 5 bases and 7 bases, with 17 bases remaining between them. CDR3 protein: CASSEGHGRSGYTF. In DNA, the CDR3 is TGTGCCAGTAGTGAGGGACATGGGCGCAGTGGCTACACCTTC. The full variable domain, with the rest looked up from reference TRBV19 and TRBJ1-2, is DGGITQSPKYLFRKEGQNVTLSCEQNLNHDAMYWYRQDPGQGLRLIYYSQIVNDFQKGDIAEGYSVSREKKESFPLTVTSAQKNPTAFYLCASSEGHGRSGYTFGSGTRLTVV.

This clone appeared once. This chain uses TRBV29-1 with TRBJ2-1, with 11 bases matching TRBD1. V lost 7 bases, J lost 6 bases, and 8 bases stayed unmatched. In germline, CDR1 is SQVTM, CDR2 ANQGSEA. This CDR3 has 14 residues. The CDR3 DNA follows: TGCAGCGCGGTCCGGGACAGGGGGGTCAATGAGCAGTTCTTC. Amino acids: CSAVRDRGVNEQFF.

The J gene is TRBJ2-4, the V gene TRBV6-6; D is perhaps TRBD2 (6 bases). Germline-derived CDR1 and CDR2 are MNHNY and SVGAGI (reference sequence). The V gene lost 6 bases and the J gene lost 7 bases, with 10 bases spanning the gap. This CDR3 is built from 12 residues. The CDR3 DNA reads TGTGCCAGCAGAGTGGAGGGTAACATTCAGTACTTC. Its protein is CASRVEGNIQYF.

The CDR3, as DNA: TGTGCCAGCAGCTTAGGCGAAGGAAACACCATATATTTT. This sequence encodes CASSLGEGNTIYF. V and J are TRBV7-9 and TRBJ1-3; D remains unclear. The CDR3 spans 13 residues. V shed 1 base and J shed 4 bases, with 5 bases lying between them. CDR1 SEHNR and CDR2 FQNEAQ come from the germline V gene (reference sequence).

The V and J genes are TRBV14 and TRBJ2-7, with TRBD2 identical over 14 bases. This CDR3 comprises 16 residues. J was trimmed by 1 base and V by 7 bases; bases with no gene match: 6. Germline values: CDR1 SGHDN, CDR2 FVKESK. CDR3 DNA: TGTGCCAGCAATCCCGGGACTAGCGGGAGTTCCTACGAGCAGTACTTC. Its protein product is CASNPGTSGSSYEQYF.

The chain carries TRBV5-1 and TRBJ1-1; 8 bases line up with TRBD1. The J segment lost 0 bases and the V segment lost 0 bases, leaving 7 bases of the junction unmatched. This CDR3 region has 17 residues. CDR1 is SGHRS and CDR2 is YFSETQ in the germline V gene. The CDR3: CASSLGDRGIMNTEAFF. CDR3 bases: TGCGCCAGCAGCTTGGGCGACAGGGGAATAATGAACACTGAAGCTTTCTTT. The full variable domain, completed using reference TRBV5-1 and TRBJ1-1, is KAGVTQTPRYLIKTRGQQVTLSCSPISGHRSVSWYQQTPGQGLQFLFEYFSETQRNKGNFPGRFSGRQFSNSRSEMNVSTLELGDSALYLCASSLGDRGIMNTEAFFGQGTRLTVV.